Here is one TCR beta chain with its context. Method: immunoSEQ multiplex PCR; TCRdb's copy keeps in-frame clones and lacks some. The table records 250,000 to 300,000 clones, around 86% of them present only once. This CDR3 has 14 amino acids. The sample comes from a study of blood T cell repertoires in COVID-19. Study-wide context: The samples span acute and convalescent COVID-19 from the United States, Italy and Spain. Sample material is recorded as cDNA or gDNA derived from T cells, B-cell-depleted T cells, or PBMCs.

The TCR sequence derives from a middle-aged woman who had recovered from COVID-19. Material: peripheral blood. This chain joins TRBV12-2 and TRBJ2-2; TRBD1 is taken as the D call from the table, unchecked against the DNA. TRBV12-2 is a pseudogene. CDR3 region: CASRLLSQDGELFF. DNA for the CDR3: TGTGCAAGTCGCTTATTATCGCAGGACGGGGAGCTGTTTTTT.